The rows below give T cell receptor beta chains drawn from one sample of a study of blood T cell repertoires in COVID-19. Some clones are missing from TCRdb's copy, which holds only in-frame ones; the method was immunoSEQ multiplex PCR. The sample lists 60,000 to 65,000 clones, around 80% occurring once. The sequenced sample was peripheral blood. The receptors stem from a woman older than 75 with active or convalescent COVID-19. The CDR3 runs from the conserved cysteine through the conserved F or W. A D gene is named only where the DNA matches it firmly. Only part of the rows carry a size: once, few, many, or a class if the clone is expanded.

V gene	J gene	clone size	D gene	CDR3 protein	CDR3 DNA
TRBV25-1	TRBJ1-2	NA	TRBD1	CASSDWDRGLTNYGYTF	TGTGCCAGCAGTGACTGGGACAGGGGACTTACTAACTATGGCTACACCTTC
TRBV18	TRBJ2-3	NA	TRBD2	CASSLRLAGGTDTQYF	TGTGCCAGCTCACTTAGACTAGCGGGGGGCACAGATACGCAGTATTTT
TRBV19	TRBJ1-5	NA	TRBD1	CASTTTGEAQPQHF	TGTGCCAGTACAACGACAGGGGAGGCTCAGCCCCAGCATTTT
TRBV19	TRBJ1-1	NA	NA	CASLDRKYEAFF	TGTGCCAGTCTTGACAGGAAATATGAAGCTTTCTTT
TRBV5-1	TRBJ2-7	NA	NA	CASGFSTGNEQYF	TGCGCCAGCGGTTTTAGCACAGGAAACGAGCAGTACTTC
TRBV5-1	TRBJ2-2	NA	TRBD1	CASSTRGMENTGELFF	TGCGCCAGCAGCACCAGGGGGATGGAGAACACCGGGGAGCTGTTTTTT
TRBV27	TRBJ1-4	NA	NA	CASSETATNEKLFF	TGTGCCAGCAGTGAGACAGCAACTAATGAAAAACTGTTTTTT
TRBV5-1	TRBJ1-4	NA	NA	CASSLFLRGEKLFF	TGCGCCAGCAGCTTGTTCCTCAGGGGTGAAAAACTGTTTTTT
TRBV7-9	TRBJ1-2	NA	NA	CASSLGQAQGGYTF	TGTGCCAGCAGCTTAGGACAGGCCCAAGGTGGCTACACCTTC
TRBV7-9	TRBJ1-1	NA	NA	CASSLVGEAFF	TGTGCCAGCAGCTTAGTCGGGGAAGCTTTCTTT
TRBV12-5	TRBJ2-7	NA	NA	CASGLVTSGDNYEQYF	TGTGCTAGTGGTTTGGTGACCAGCGGCGATAATTACGAGCAGTACTTC
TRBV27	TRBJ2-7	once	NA	CASSLAAASYEQYF	TGTGCCAGCTCTTTAGCGGCCGCATCCTACGAGCAGTACTTC
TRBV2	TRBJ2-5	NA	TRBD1	CASSRDRGTQETQYF	TGTGCCAGCAGTAGGGACAGGGGGACTCAAGAGACCCAGTACTTC
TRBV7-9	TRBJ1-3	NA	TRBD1	CASSATGASSGNTIYF	TGTGCCAGCAGCGCTACAGGGGCGAGCTCTGGAAACACCATATATTTT
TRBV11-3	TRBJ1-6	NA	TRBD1	CASSLALQGNSPLHF	TGTGCCAGCAGCTTAGCTTTACAGGGGAATTCACCCCTCCACTTT
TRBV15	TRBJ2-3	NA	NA	CATSSPTAGDTQYF	TGTGCCACCAGCAGCCCTACCGCGGGGGATACGCAGTATTTT